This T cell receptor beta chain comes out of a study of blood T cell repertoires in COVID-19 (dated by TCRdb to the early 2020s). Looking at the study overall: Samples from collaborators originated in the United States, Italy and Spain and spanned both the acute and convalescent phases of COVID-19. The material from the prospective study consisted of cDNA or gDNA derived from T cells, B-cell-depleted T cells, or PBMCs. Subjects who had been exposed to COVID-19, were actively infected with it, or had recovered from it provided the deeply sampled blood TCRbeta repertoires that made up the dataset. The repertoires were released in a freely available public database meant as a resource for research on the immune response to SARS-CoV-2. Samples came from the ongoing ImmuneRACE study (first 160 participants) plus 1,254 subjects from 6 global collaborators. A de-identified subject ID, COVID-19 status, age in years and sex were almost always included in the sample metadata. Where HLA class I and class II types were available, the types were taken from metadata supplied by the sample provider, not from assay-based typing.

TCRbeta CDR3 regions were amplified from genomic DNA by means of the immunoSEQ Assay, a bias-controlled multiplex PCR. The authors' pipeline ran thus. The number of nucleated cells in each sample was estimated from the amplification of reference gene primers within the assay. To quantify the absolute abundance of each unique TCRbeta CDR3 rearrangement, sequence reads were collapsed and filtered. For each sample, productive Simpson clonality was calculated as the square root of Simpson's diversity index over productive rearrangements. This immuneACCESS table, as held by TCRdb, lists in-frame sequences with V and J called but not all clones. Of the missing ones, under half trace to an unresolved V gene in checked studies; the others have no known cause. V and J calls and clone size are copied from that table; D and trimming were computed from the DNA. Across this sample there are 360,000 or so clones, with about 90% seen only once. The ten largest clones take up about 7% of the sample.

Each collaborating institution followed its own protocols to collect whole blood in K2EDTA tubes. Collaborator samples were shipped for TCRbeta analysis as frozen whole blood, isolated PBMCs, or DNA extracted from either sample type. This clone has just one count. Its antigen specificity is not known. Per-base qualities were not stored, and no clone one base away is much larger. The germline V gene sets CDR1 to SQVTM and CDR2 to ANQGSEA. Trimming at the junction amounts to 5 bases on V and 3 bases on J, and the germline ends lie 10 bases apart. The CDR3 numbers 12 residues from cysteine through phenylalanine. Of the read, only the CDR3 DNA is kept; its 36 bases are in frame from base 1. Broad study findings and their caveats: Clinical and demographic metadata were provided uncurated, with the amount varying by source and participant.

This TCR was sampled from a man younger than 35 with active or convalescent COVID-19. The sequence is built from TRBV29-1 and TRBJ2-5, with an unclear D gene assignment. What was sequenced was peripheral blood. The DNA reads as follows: TGCAGCGTTAAGCCTCGCGAAGAGACCCAGTACTTC. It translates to CSVKPREETQYF.